This TCR beta chain was sequenced for a study of T cell repertoires in cytomegalovirus infection. Background on the study: It was the public TCR beta signatures that indicated both CMV infection and matching HLA type.

TCRdb re-derived calls from the reads in MiXCR, one entry per CDR3 protein. The table shows about 300,000 distinct CDR3 sequences, with around 10% occurring only once. The length of the CDR3 is 18 residues. The germline V gene has CDR1 SGHTA and CDR2 FQGNSA. The V segment lost 0 bases and the J segment 6 bases; nucleotides outside the gene matches: 11. Material: PBMCs. The V and J genes are TRBV7-2 and TRBJ2-3, with 11 nucleotides matching TRBD2. This receptor was identified in a human donor in good health (CMV status not recorded). Some clones in this sample may be carry-over from other donors' samples. CDR3 residues: CASSLAALAGGGMDTQYF. CDR3 in DNA: TGTGCCAGCAGCTTAGCGGCCCTAGCGGGGGGAGGCATGGATACGCAGTATTTT.